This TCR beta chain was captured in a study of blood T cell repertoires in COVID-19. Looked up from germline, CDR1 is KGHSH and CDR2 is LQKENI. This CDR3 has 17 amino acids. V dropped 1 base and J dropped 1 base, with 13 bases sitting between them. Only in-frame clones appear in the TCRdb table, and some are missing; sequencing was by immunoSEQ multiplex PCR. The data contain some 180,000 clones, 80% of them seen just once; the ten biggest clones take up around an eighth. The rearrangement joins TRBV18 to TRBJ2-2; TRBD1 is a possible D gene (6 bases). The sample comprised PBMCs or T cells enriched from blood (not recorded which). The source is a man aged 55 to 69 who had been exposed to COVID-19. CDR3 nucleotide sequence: TGTGCCAGCTCACCACGTCCGTTACAGGGGAACACCGGGGAGCTGTTTTTT. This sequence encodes CASSPRPLQGNTGELFF.